The clone carrying this T cell receptor beta chain was counted ten times or more. Attachment of unique molecular identifiers to individual cDNA molecules was performed in the library. Original processing methods: Per-sample TCR counts ranged from about 23,224 to 690,600, median roughly 96,000. From the 5' RACE reads, TCRdb called clonotypes with MiXCR, one entry per CDR3 protein. Clone size and V and J calls follow TCRdb, not the original study. The sample yields approximately 140,000 distinct CDR3 sequences, around 4% seen once. The sample belongs to a study of human T cells and chemical hapten exposure. The CDR3 has 12 amino acids. V lost 2 bases and J lost 7, with 6 bases in between. Germline CDR1 and CDR2: LGHDT and YNNKEL (reference sequence). Sequencing started from total RNA isolated from unfractionated whole blood.

The V gene is TRBV3-1, the J gene TRBJ1-5, with D maybe TRBD1 (6 bases). The receptor comes from a female donor in good health. The chain's CDR3 is CASSQQGQPQHF. CDR3 coding DNA: TGTGCCAGCAGCCAACAGGGGCAGCCCCAGCATTTT.